This entry lists 31 T cell receptor beta chains sequenced from one sample in a study of shared clonotypes between healthy human individuals. Naive CD8 cells lacked CD45RO and underwent positive selection for CCR7, leaving out terminally differentiated effector memory CD45RA+ cells. Assay used: immunoSEQ multiplex PCR; TCRdb lists only in-frame clones, some missing. The sample records just over 2,000,000 clones, over 85% being singletons. The sequencing sample was made of naive CD8+ T cells sorted from blood. The receptors were gathered from a man aged 18 to 29 in good health.

The V gene is TRBV5-8, the J gene TRBJ2-4; perhaps D is TRBD1 or TRBD2 (5 bases each). Germline V CDR1 and CDR2: SGHTS, YDEGEE. The CDR3 runs to 12 residues. Between the trimmed V and J ends, which lost 0 bases and 9 bases, there was a span of 7 bases. DNA of the CDR3: TGTGCCAGCAGCTTGGCTGGGGGCATTCAGTACTTC. Protein product: CASSLAGGIQYF.

Worth noting for this clone: This CDR3 is also generated by other DNA sequences in the sample. The chain combines TRBV19 with TRBJ1-5; D unclear. Germline V gene sequence: CDR1 LNHDA, CDR2 SQIVND (reference sequence). Deletions cut 3 bases from V and 4 bases from J, with 4 bases between. The CDR3 consists of 12 residues. The CDR3 region has the DNA TGTGCCAGTAGTATGGGTAATCAGCCCCAGCATTTT. Encoded protein: CASSMGNQPQHF.

The rearrangement links TRBV11-2 to TRBJ2-5; D gene uncertain. Trimming removed 1 base from V and 0 bases from J, with 9 bases in between. CDR3 size: 15 residues. Germline V gives CDR1 SGHAT, CDR2 FQNNGV. The CDR3 DNA sequence: TGTGCCAGCAGCTTAGTTGGTCAGGACCAAGAGACCCAGTACTTC. This codes for CASSLVGQDQETQYF.

The rearrangement joins TRBV30 to TRBJ2-1; 8 bases align to TRBD1. J gave up 7 bases and V 6 bases, and 11 bases lay outside the gene matches. The CDR3 has 14 residues. Germline V gives CDR1 GTSNPN, CDR2 SVGIG (reference sequence). The CDR3 here is CACTPRQGRNEQFF. The CDR3 coding sequence is TGTGCCTGTACTCCGAGACAGGGGAGAAATGAGCAGTTCTTC.

CDR3 bases: TGTGCCAGCAGCTCTGCAGGGGTCCGAGAGACCCAGTACTTC. Amino acid sequence: CASSSAGVRETQYF. The chain uses TRBV7-9 and TRBJ2-5; a weak D match, TRBD1 (6 bases). V lost 4 bases, J lost 4 bases, and 13 bases lay in between. CDR1 and CDR2 from the germline V gene are SEHNR and FQNEAQ (reference sequence). The CDR3 loop spans 14 amino acids.

This sequence joins TRBV28 and TRBJ1-5; perhaps TRBD1 as D (5 bases). Looked up from germline, CDR1 is MDHEN and CDR2 is SYDVKM. The length of the CDR3 is 14 residues. The germline V and J ends were trimmed by 5 bases and 0 bases, with 8 bases remaining between them. CDR3 nucleotide sequence: TGTGCCAGCAGTCGGGACCGTAGCAATCAGCCCCAGCATTTT. Amino acid sequence: CASSRDRSNQPQHF.

The rearrangement links TRBV19 to TRBJ2-7; 8 nucleotides match TRBD1. V lost 5 bases, J lost 2 bases, and 5 bases stayed unmatched. Germline V lookup: CDR1 LNHDA, CDR2 SQIVND (reference sequence). CDR3 length equals 14 residues. The CDR3 loop reads CASSSQGGPYEQYF. The CDR3 DNA sequence: TGTGCCAGTAGTTCACAGGGGGGCCCCTACGAGCAGTACTTC.

This rearrangement joins TRBV18 to TRBJ2-1, with TRBD2 matching 9 bases. Per germline, CDR1 KGHSH and CDR2 LQKENI. V trimming: 4 bases; J trimming: 6 bases; junction bases outside the gene matches: 10. The CDR3 has 16 residues. CDR3 sequence reads: CASSQSSGGGSNEQFF. CDR3 nucleotides: TGTGCCAGCTCACAGAGTAGCGGGGGCGGATCCAATGAGCAGTTCTTC.

This clone has just one count. The chain carries TRBV4-1 and TRBJ2-5; unclear D gene. V was shortened by 0 bases and J by 5 bases, with 13 bases between the two germline ends. The CDR3 is 15 amino acids. In germline, CDR1 is MGHRA, CDR2 YSYEKL. CDR3 protein: CASSQESLGWETQYF. Here the CDR3 DNA reads TGCGCCAGCAGCCAAGAGAGTCTAGGGTGGGAGACCCAGTACTTC.

The chain employs TRBV5-4 and TRBJ2-1; maybe TRBD2 (5 bases). The CDR3 has 13 residues. Germline V lookup: CDR1 SGHNT, CDR2 YYREEE (reference sequence). Trimming left V 4 bases short and J 8 bases short, with 13 bases between. CDR3 nucleotides: TGTGCCAGCAGCCAGGACTCTCCCGATGAGCAGTTCTTC. Protein: CASSQDSPDEQFF.

This clone was counted only a few times. The sample has other DNA sequences that encode this CDR3 too. This chain uses TRBV7-9 with TRBJ1-5; unclear D gene. Germline V gene data show CDR1 as SEHNR and CDR2 as FQNEAQ (reference sequence). V lost 5 bases and J lost 4, with 6 bases in between. The CDR3 loop spans 12 amino acids. For the CDR3, the DNA is TGTGCCAGCAGCCTTCTTAATCAGCCCCAGCATTTT. This codes for CASSLLNQPQHF.

The chain carries TRBV9 and TRBJ1-4, with D unclear. The CDR3 has 12 residues. Germline V gene sequence: CDR1 SGDLS, CDR2 YYNGEE. V was pared by 0 bases and J by 12 bases, with 9 bases between. The DNA of the CDR3 is TGTGCCAGCAGCGTAGGAACGAGTGAACTGTTTTTT. Encoded protein: CASSVGTSELFF.

V gene TRBV27 combines with J gene TRBJ1-2; 7 bases are shared with TRBD1. Germline loops: CDR1 MNHEY, CDR2 SMNVEV (reference sequence). CDR3 length equals 17 residues. The J segment lost 4 bases and the V segment lost 5 bases, leaving 16 bases of the junction unmatched. CDR3 amino acids: CASSPIDTGALGYGYTF. For the CDR3, the DNA is TGTGCCAGCAGTCCAATCGATACAGGGGCCCTTGGCTATGGCTACACCTTC.

The CDR3 here is CASSQDTSDYEQYF. Written as DNA, the CDR3 is TGCGCCAGCAGCCAAGATACTAGCGACTACGAGCAGTACTTC. This chain joins TRBV4-3 and TRBJ2-7, with 7 nucleotides matching TRBD2. This CDR3 spans 14 amino acids. Trimming at V came to 0 bases and at J to 3 bases, leaving 2 bases not matched to a gene. Germline V gene sequence: CDR1 LGHNA, CDR2 YSLEER.

J is TRBJ2-7 and V is TRBV5-8; 9 positions agree with TRBD1. The CDR3 covers 14 residues. Germline assignment: CDR1 SGHTS and CDR2 YDEGEE. The trim removed 10 bases at V and 1 base at J, leaving 9 bases unmatched. As DNA, the CDR3 is TGTGCCGGAGGGGAACAGGGGGCATCCTACGAGCAGTACTTC. This gives the protein CAGGEQGASYEQYF.

About this clone: The same CDR3 arises from other DNA sequences in this sample as well. The chain carries TRBV5-8 and TRBJ2-7, with 8 bases lining up with TRBD1. Trimming took 2 bases from V and 3 from J; bases not matched to a gene: 1. The germline V gene has CDR1 SGHTS and CDR2 YDEGEE. The length of the CDR3 is 13 residues. CDR3 DNA sequence: TGTGCCAGCAGCTTAGACAGGGGCTACGAGCAGTACTTC. Translating it yields CASSLDRGYEQYF.

V and J are TRBV4-1 and TRBJ2-7; D gene unclear. Deletions cut 0 bases from V and 1 base from J, with 7 bases between. Germline-derived CDR1 and CDR2 are MGHRA and YSYEKL. CDR3 length: 14 amino acids. CDR3 DNA sequence: TGCGCCAGCAGCCAAGATGCCCAGTCCTACGAGCAGTACTTC. This gives the protein CASSQDAQSYEQYF.

V usage is TRBV7-9 and J usage is TRBJ2-1; 11 bases are shared with TRBD2. Germline loops: CDR1 SEHNR, CDR2 FQNEAQ (reference sequence). The CDR3 runs 16 residues. V lost 4 bases to trimming and J lost 8 bases; unmatched junction nucleotides: 10. The CDR3: CASSSPTSGRDDEQFF. In DNA form, the CDR3 reads TGTGCCAGCAGCTCGCCAACTAGCGGGAGAGACGATGAGCAGTTCTTC.

The chain recombines TRBV9 with TRBJ1-2; no definite D call. V dropped 0 bases and J dropped 8 bases, with 14 bases sitting between them. The germline CDR1 and CDR2 sequences are SGDLS and YYNGEE. The CDR3 sequence is 14 residues long. This CDR3 is CASSVVKSPRGYTF. The CDR3, as DNA: TGTGCCAGCAGCGTAGTTAAGTCTCCGCGGGGCTACACCTTC.

The chain uses TRBV7-6 and TRBJ2-7; tentatively, D is TRBD1 or TRBD2 (5 bases each). Trimming pared 4 bases from V and 2 bases from J, leaving 18 bases between. This CDR3 has 16 residues. Germline values: CDR1 SGHVS, CDR2 FNYEAQ. The CDR3 region is CASSSESGTGTYEQYF. Here the CDR3 DNA reads TGTGCCAGCAGCTCCGAATCCGGGACGGGGACCTACGAGCAGTACTTC.

This clone has just a few counts. Other DNA sequences of this sample code for an identical CDR3. Here the CDR3 DNA reads TGTGCCAGCAGCTTAGCAGGTGAAGCTTTCTTT. It specifies CASSLAGEAFF. J is TRBJ1-1 and V is TRBV7-8, with D hard to call. The ends were cut back, 0 bases at V and 7 bases at J, with 3 bases in the middle. Per the germline V gene, CDR1 is SGHVS and CDR2 is FQNEAQ. The CDR3 totals 11 residues.

The genes are TRBV28 and TRBJ1-2; 8 positions match TRBD1. Looked up from germline, CDR1 is MDHEN and CDR2 is SYDVKM. V lost 5 bases, J lost 5 bases, and 10 bases stayed unmatched. The CDR3 spans 15 residues. CDR3 DNA sequence: TGTGCCAGCAGTCGAGGACAGGGCCCTCCATATGGCTACACCTTC. Translating gives CASSRGQGPPYGYTF.

CDR3 loop: CASSLGGKSGEQYF. The CDR3 nucleotides read TGTGCCAGCAGTTTAGGGGGGAAGTCTGGCGAGCAGTACTTC. The chain has TRBV27 and TRBJ2-7, with TRBD2 as a possible D gene (6 bases). The CDR3 consists of 14 residues. V shed 2 bases and J shed 6 bases, with 14 bases lying between them. CDR1 MNHEY and CDR2 SMNVEV come from the germline V gene (reference sequence).

As concerns this clone: Other DNA sequences from this sample encode an identical CDR3 as well. This chain joins TRBV4-1 and TRBJ1-1; D unclear. Germline V gene lookup returns CDR1 MGHRA and CDR2 YSYEKL. The CDR3 length is 12 residues. V shed 3 bases and J shed 6 bases, with 8 bases lying between them. CDR3 DNA: TGCGCCAGCAGCCAGGGAGGGTCTGAAGCTTTCTTT. Its translation is CASSQGGSEAFF.

Regarding this clone: This specimen includes other DNA sequences encoding the same CDR3. The chain uses TRBV19 and TRBJ2-7; 8 bases are shared with TRBD1. J gave up 4 bases and V 5 bases, and 4 bases lay outside the gene matches. From germline, CDR1 is LNHDA and CDR2 SQIVND (reference sequence). This CDR3 comprises 13 residues. CDR3 nucleotides: TGTGCCAGTAGTCCGGGACAGGCGTACGAGCAGTACTTC. This codes for CASSPGQAYEQYF.

The chain employs TRBV7-6 and TRBJ2-7; maybe TRBD2 (6 bases). From germline, CDR1 is SGHVS and CDR2 FNYEAQ. Trimming stripped 0 bases from V and 2 bases from J, with 11 bases between. This CDR3 has 15 amino acids. CDR3 sequence (DNA): TGTGCCAGCAGCTTAGCCGGGGGTAGAGCCTACGAGCAGTACTTC. Amino acids: CASSLAGGRAYEQYF.

This chain links TRBV15 with TRBJ1-1, with 9 bases identical to TRBD1. Trimming removed 5 bases from V and 7 bases from J; junction bases left unmatched: 5. Looked up from germline, CDR1 is LNHNV and CDR2 is YYDKDF (reference sequence). This CDR3 is 13 amino acids long. CDR3 bases: TGTGCCACCAGCTTTTTGGACAGGGGTGAAGCTTTCTTT. Protein: CATSFLDRGEAFF.

The gene calls are TRBV6-5 and TRBJ2-2, with no clear D. CDR3 length: 15 residues. Looked up from germline, CDR1 is MNHEY and CDR2 is SVGAGI. The V end was cut by 5 bases, the J end by 4 bases, with 14 bases between. The CDR3 DNA is TGTGCCAGCAGTACAAGCGATGTGGGCACCGGGGAGCTGTTTTTT. This translates into CASSTSDVGTGELFF.

The chain carries TRBV25-1 and TRBJ2-1, with no clear D. Looked up from germline, CDR1 is MGHDK and CDR2 is SYGVNS. This CDR3 has 12 amino acids. V dropped 0 bases and J dropped 8 bases, with 5 bases sitting between them. Here the CDR3 reads CASSEYPDEQFF. For the CDR3, the DNA is TGTGCCAGCAGTGAATACCCGGATGAGCAGTTCTTC.

This clone occurred once. This chain links TRBV4-1 with TRBJ2-7; 7 positions agree with TRBD2. CDR1 is MGHRA, CDR2 YSYEKL, per germline. The CDR3 sequence is 16 residues long. After removal of 0 bases from V and 4 bases from J, the junction contained 9 bases not matched to a gene. CDR3 in DNA: TGCGCCAGCAGCCAAGAGGGGGGGGAGGCCGAATACGAGCAGTACTTC. Translated, it gives CASSQEGGEAEYEQYF.

This clone turned up a few times. The gene calls are TRBV2 and TRBJ1-1; 7 bases line up with TRBD1. V gave up 6 bases and J gave up 0 bases; unmatched junction bases: 4. The CDR3 consists of 14 residues. Looked up from germline, CDR1 is SNHLY and CDR2 is FYNNEI. CDR3 nucleotides: TGTGCCAGCAGGGAGGGACAGATGAACACTGAAGCTTTCTTT. It specifies CASREGQMNTEAFF.